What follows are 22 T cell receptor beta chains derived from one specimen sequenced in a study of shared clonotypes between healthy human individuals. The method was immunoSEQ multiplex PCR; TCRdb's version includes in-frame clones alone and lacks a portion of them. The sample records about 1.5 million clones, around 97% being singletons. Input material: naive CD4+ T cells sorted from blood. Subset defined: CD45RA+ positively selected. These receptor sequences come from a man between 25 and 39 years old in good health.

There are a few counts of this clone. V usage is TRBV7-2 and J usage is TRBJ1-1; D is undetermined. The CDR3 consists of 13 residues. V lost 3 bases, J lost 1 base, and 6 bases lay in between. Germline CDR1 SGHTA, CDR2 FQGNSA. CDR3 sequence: CASSFDTNTEAFF. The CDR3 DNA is TGTGCCAGCAGCTTCGACACGAACACTGAAGCTTTCTTT.

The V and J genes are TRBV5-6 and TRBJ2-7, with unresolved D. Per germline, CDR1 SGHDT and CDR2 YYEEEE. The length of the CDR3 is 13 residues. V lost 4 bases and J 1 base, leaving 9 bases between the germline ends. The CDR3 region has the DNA TGTGCCAGCAGCCAGCTGGGGTCCTACGAGCAGTACTTC. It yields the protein CASSQLGSYEQYF.

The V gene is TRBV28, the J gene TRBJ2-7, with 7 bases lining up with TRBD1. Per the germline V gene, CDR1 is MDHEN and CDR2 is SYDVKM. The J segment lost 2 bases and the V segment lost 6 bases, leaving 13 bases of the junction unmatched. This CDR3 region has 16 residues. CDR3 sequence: CASRLSPGQSTYEQYF. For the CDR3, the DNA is TGTGCCAGCAGACTAAGCCCGGGACAGTCGACCTACGAGCAGTACTTC.

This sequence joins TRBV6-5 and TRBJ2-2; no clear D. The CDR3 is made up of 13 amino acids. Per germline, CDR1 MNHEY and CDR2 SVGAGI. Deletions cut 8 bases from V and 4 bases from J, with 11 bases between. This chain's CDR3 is CASRLLSTGELFF. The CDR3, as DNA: TGTGCCAGCCGCCTTTTGAGCACCGGGGAGCTGTTTTTT.

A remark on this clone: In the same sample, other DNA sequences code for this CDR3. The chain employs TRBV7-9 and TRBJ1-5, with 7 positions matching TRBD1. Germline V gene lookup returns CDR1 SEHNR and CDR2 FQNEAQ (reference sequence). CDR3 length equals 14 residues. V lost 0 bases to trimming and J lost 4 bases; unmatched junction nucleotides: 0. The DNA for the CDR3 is TGTGCCAGCAGCTTAGCGACAGGGAATCAGCCCCAGCATTTT. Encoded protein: CASSLATGNQPQHF.

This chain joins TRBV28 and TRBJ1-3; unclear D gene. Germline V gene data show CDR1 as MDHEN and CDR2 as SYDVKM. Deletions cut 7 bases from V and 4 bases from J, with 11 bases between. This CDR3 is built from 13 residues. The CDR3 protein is CASTWTEGNTIYF. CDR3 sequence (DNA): TGTGCCAGCACCTGGACGGAAGGAAACACCATATATTTT.

The CDR3 reads CASSYRGQGEKLFF. Here the CDR3 DNA reads TGTGCCAGCAGCTACAGGGGGCAAGGAGAAAAACTGTTTTTT. This chain links TRBV7-9 with TRBJ1-4; 9 bases align to TRBD1. CDR1 and CDR2 (germline): SEHNR, FQNEAQ (reference sequence). J was trimmed by 8 bases and V by 4 bases; bases with no gene match: 5. CDR3 length: 14 amino acids.

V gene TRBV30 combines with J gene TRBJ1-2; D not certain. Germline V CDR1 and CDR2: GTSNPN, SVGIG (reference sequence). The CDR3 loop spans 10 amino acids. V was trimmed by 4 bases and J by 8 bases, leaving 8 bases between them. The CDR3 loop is CAWNQVGYTF. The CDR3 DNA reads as TGTGCCTGGAATCAGGTCGGCTACACCTTC.

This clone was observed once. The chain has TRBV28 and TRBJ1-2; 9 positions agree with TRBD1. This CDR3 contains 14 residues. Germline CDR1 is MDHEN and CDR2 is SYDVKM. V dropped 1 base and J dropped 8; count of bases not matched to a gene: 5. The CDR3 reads CASSLSDRGFGYTF. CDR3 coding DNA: TGTGCCAGCAGTTTATCGGACAGGGGATTCGGCTACACCTTC.

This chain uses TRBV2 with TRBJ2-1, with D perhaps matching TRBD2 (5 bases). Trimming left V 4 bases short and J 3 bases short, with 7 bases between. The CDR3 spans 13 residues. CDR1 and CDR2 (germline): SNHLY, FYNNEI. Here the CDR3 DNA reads TGTGCCAGCAGTGGGACTCGCTACAATGAGCAGTTCTTC. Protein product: CASSGTRYNEQFF.

CDR3 coding DNA: TGTGCCACCAGCGGTAGAATGAGGAACACTGAAGCTTTCTTT. Protein product: CATSGRMRNTEAFF. The V call is TRBV15, the J call TRBJ1-1; D unresolved. The V end was cut by 5 bases, the J end by 1 base, with 11 bases between. The CDR3 runs to 14 residues. Looked up from germline, CDR1 is LNHNV and CDR2 is YYDKDF (reference sequence).

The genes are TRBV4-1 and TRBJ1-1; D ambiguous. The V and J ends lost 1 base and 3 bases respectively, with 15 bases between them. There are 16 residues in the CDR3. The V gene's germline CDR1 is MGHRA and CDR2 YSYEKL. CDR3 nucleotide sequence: TGCGCCAGCAGCCAAGGCCCGACAAGGGCGGACACTGAAGCTTTCTTT. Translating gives CASSQGPTRADTEAFF.

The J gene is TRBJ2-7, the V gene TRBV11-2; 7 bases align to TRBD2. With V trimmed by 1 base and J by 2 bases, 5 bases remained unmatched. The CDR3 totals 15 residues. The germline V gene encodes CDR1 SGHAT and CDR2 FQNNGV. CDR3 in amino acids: CASSLGLAPTYEQYF. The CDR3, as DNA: TGTGCCAGCAGCTTAGGACTAGCTCCCACCTACGAGCAGTACTTC.

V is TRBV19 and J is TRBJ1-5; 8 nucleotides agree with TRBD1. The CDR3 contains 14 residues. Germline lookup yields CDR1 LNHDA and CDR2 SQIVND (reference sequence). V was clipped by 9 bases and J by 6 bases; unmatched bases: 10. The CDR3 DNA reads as TGTGCCAGCCAAGACAGGGGCGGGGGTCAGCCCCAGCATTTT. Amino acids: CASQDRGGGQPQHF.

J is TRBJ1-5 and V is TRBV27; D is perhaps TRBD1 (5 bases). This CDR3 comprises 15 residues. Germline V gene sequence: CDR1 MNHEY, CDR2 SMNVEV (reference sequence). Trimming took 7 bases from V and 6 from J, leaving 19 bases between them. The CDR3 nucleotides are TGTGCCAGCAAGTTAAGTGGAGGGGCGGCTCAGCCCCAGCATTTT. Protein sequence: CASKLSGGAAQPQHF.

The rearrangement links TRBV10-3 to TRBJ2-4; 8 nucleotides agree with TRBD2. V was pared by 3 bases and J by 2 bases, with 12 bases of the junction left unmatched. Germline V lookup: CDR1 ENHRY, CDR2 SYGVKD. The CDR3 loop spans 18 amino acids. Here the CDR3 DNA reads TGTGCCATCAGTGATAAGCGGGAGAATAGGGGGACCAAAAACATTCAGTACTTC. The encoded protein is CAISDKRENRGTKNIQYF.

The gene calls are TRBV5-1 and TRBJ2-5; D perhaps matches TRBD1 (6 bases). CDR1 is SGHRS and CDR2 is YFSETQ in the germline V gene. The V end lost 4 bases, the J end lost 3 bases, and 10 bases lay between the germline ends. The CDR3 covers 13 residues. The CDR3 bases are TGCGCCAGCAGCAGGACAGTTGAAGAGACCCAGTACTTC. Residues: CASSRTVEETQYF.

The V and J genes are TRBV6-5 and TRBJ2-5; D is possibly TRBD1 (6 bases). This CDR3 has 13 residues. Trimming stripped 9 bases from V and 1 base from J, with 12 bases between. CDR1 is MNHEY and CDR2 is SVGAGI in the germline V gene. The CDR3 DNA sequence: TGTGCCAGGAGGACAGACACCCAAGAGACCCAGTACTTC. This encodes CARRTDTQETQYF.

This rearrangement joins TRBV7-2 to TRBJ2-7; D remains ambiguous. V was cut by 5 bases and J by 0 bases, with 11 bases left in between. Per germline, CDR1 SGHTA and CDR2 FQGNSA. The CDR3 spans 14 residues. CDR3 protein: CASSPYALSYEQYF. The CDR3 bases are TGTGCCAGCAGCCCGTACGCCCTCTCCTACGAGCAGTACTTC.

The chain's CDR3 is CASSVVAGNGGEQFF. CDR3 in DNA: TGTGCCAGCAGCGTAGTAGCGGGGAATGGTGGTGAGCAGTTCTTC. The chain has TRBV9 and TRBJ2-1; 8 positions agree with TRBD2. The V and J ends lost 0 bases and 9 bases, in that order; junction bases with no gene match: 8. Germline V CDR1 and CDR2: SGDLS, YYNGEE. The CDR3 is made up of 15 amino acids.

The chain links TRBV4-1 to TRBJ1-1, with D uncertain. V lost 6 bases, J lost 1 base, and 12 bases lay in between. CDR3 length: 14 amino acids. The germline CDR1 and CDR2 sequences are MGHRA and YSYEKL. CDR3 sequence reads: CASRQREGNTEAFF. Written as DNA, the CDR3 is TGCGCCAGCAGGCAACGGGAAGGGAACACTGAAGCTTTCTTT.

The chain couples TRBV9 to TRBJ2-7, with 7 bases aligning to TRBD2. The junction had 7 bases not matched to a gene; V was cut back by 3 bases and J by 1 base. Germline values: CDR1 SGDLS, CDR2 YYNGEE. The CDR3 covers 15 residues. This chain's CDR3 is CASSGGRAGSYEQYF. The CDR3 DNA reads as TGTGCCAGCAGCGGTGGGAGGGCCGGGTCCTACGAGCAGTACTTC.